A single sample gave rise to the 4 T cell receptor beta chains below, sequenced in a study of blood T cell repertoires in COVID-19. Sequencing was performed with immunoSEQ multiplex PCR; in TCRdb, only in-frame clones are kept and a portion is missing. This table has about 190,000 clones, about 88% appearing once. Sample: PBMCs or T cells enriched from blood (not recorded which). The receptor set was obtained from a woman in her twenties or thirties who had recovered from COVID-19.

The chain uses TRBV30 and TRBJ2-7; TRBD2 matches at 12 bases. CDR3 length equals 15 residues. Unmatched junction bases numbered 7, after V lost 3 bases and J lost 4 bases. Germline V CDR1 and CDR2: GTSNPN, SVGIG (reference sequence). CDR3 in DNA: TGTGCCTGGAGCGCAGGACTAGCGGGAACTTACGAGCAGTACTTC. Its translation is CAWSAGLAGTYEQYF.

The V gene is TRBV6-5, the J gene TRBJ2-1; 12 bases fit TRBD1. With V trimmed by 0 bases and J by 7 bases, 4 bases remained unmatched. Germline-derived CDR1 and CDR2 are MNHEY and SVGAGI. The CDR3 is 16 residues long. The chain's CDR3 is CASSYSGTGGANEQFF. The CDR3 DNA reads TGTGCCAGCAGTTACTCAGGGACAGGGGGCGCGAATGAGCAGTTCTTC.

The chain employs TRBV4-1 and TRBJ1-4, with 7 bases lining up with TRBD1. The CDR3 extends over 15 amino acids. Germline CDR1 is MGHRA and CDR2 is YSYEKL. V was pared by 2 bases and J by 5 bases, with 5 bases of the junction left unmatched. CDR3 coding DNA: TGCGCCAGCAGCCAACTTGGGACAGCGAATGAAAAACTGTTTTTT. Protein product: CASSQLGTANEKLFF.

The gene calls are TRBV12-3 or TRBV12-4 and TRBJ1-2; no definite D call. The CDR3 extends over 12 amino acids. Trimming took off 3 bases at V and 3 bases at J, with 5 bases between the two ends. The CDR3 DNA is TGTGCCAGCAGTTTCTCGGACTATGGCTACACCTTC. Translation gives CASSFSDYGYTF.